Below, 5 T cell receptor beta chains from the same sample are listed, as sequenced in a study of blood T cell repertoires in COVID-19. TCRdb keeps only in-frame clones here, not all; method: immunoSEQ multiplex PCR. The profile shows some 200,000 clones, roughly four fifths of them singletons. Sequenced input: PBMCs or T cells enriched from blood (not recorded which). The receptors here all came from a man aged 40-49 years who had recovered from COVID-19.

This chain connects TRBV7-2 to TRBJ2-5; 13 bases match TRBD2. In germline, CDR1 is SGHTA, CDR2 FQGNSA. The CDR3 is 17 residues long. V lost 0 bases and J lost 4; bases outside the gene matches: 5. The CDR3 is CASSLARLAGGRETQYF. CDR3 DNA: TGTGCCAGCAGCTTAGCGCGACTAGCGGGGGGCCGAGAGACCCAGTACTTC.

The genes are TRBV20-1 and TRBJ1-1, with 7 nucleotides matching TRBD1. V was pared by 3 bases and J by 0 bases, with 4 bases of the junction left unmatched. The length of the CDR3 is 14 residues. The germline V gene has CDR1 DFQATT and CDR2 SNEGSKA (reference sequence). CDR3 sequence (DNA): TGCAGTGCTAGTAAGACAGGGATGAACACTGAAGCTTTCTTT. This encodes CSASKTGMNTEAFF.

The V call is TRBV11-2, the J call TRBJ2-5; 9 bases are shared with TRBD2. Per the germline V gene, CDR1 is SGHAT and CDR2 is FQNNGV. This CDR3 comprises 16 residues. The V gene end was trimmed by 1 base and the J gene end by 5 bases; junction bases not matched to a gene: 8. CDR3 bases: TGTGCCAGCAGCTTAGGAGCGAGCGGGGGGACGGAGACCCAGTACTTC. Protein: CASSLGASGGTETQYF.

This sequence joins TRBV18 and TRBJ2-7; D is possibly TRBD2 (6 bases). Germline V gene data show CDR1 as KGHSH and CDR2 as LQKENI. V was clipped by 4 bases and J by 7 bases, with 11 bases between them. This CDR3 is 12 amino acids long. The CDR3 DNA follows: TGTGCCAGCTCACGAATAGCGGAAGAGCAGTACTTC. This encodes CASSRIAEEQYF.

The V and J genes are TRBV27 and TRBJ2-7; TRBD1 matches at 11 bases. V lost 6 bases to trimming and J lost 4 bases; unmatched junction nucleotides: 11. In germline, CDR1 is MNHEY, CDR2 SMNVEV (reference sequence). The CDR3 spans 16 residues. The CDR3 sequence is CASRHIVGQGEYEQYF. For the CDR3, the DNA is TGTGCCAGCAGACATATAGTGGGACAGGGGGAATACGAGCAGTACTTC.